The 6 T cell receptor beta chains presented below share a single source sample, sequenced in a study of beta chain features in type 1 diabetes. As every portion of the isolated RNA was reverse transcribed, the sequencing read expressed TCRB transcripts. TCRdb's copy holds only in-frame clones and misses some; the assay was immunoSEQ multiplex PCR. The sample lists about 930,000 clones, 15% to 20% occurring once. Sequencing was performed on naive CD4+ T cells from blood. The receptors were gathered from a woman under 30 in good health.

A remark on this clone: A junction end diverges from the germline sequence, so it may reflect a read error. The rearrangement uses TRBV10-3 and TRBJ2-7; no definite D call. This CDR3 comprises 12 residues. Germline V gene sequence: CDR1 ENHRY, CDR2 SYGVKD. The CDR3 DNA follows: TGTGCCAGCAGTACCCAGAGCCACGAGCAGTACTTC. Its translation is CASSTQSHEQYF.

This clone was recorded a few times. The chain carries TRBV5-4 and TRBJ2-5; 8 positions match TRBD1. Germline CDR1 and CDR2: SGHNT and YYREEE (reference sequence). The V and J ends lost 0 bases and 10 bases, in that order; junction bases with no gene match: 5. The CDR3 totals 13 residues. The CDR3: CASSLVQGAHQYF. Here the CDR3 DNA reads TGTGCCAGCAGCTTGGTTCAGGGGGCCCACCAGTACTTC.

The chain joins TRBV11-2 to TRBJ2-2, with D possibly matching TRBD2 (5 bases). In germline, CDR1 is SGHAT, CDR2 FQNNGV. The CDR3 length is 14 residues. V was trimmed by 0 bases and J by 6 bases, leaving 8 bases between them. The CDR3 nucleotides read TGTGCCAGCAGCTTAGAGCTAGCTGCCGGGGAGCTGTTTTTT. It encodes CASSLELAAGELFF.

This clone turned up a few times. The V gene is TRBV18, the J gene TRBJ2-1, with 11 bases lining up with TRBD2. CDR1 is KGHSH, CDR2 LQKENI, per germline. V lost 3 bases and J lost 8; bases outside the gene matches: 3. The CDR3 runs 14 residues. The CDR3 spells CASSPKLAGDEQFF. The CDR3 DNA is TGTGCCAGCTCACCCAAACTAGCGGGAGATGAGCAGTTCTTC. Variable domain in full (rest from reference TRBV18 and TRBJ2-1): NAGVMQNPRHLVRRRGQEARLRCSPMKGHSHVYWYRQLPEEGLKFMVYLQKENIIDESGMPKERFSAEFPKEGPSILRIQQVVRGDSAAYFCASSPKLAGDEQFFGPGTRLTVL.

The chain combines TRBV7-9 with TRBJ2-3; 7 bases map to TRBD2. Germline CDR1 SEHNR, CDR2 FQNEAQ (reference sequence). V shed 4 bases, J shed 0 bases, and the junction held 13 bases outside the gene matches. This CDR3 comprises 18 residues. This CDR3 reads CASSSGLGEGPSTDTQYF. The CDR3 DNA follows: TGTGCCAGCAGCTCCGGGTTGGGGGAGGGCCCCAGCACAGATACGCAGTATTTT.

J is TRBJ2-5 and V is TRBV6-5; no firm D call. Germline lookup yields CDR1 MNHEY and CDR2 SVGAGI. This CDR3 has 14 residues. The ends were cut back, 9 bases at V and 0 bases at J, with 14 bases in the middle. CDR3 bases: TGTGCCAGTAGGCCCTCTGGGGACCAAGAGACCCAGTACTTC. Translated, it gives CASRPSGDQETQYF.